This T cell receptor (beta chain) was identified during a study of cytomegalovirus exposure and HLA in healthy donors. Study-wide points: Differences between HLA loci emerged in a later analysis of TCR association rates, with DRB1 most and HLA-C fewest. As a later analysis revealed, most CMV-associated TCR beta chains appeared HLA-restricted.

This CDR3 has 16 residues. The V end was cut by 0 bases, the J end by 0 bases, with 12 bases between. The germline CDR1 and CDR2 sequences are SGHNT and YYREEE (reference sequence). Details on this clone: Its specificity is not known.

PCR used 60 Vbeta primers and 13 Jbeta primers. Original methodology: A follow-up analysis tallied 73 million or so unique TCR beta chains, roughly 11 million shared. Clones were read by immunoSEQ multiplex PCR, and TCRdb kept only the in-frame ones, dropping some. V, J and clone size are those of that table, while D and trimming were read from the DNA. Among about 60,000 clones listed, around 80% were seen once. V usage is TRBV5-4 and J usage is TRBJ1-1, with D possibly TRBD1 on 6 matching bases. The sequencing input was PBMCs. The receptor's source is a woman aged 25-40 years in good health and CMV-seronegative. The CDR3 region is CASSLAGEIMNTEAFF. As DNA, the CDR3 is TGTGCCAGCAGCTTGGCAGGGGAGATTATGAACACTGAAGCTTTCTTT.